This entry is about one T cell receptor (beta chain). The target antigen is unknown. This CDR3 has 14 amino acids. Trimming removed 0 bases at V and 0 bases at J, with 5 bases between. Germline V CDR1 and CDR2: LGHNA, YNFKEQ. One entry per CDR3 protein, called by TCRdb with MiXCR from the 5' RACE reads. The sample has roughly 130,000 distinct CDR3 sequences, about 17% seen once. These data originate in a study of T-cell memory formation after mild COVID-19. Across the whole study: Clusters of TCRs were largely donor specific. Study conclusions and caveats: Whereas later expanders leaned CD4+, clones contracting day 15 to 85 showed a balanced CD4/CD8 makeup.

This TCR came from a man between 18 and 35 years old who had mild COVID-19 (a few samples of this study predate the infection). Cell type and time point are not known. V and J are TRBV4-2 and TRBJ1-1; D gene uncertain. Sequences were obtained from PBMCs or a T cell subset sorted from them (not recorded which). The CDR3 loop reads CASSQDKLNTEAFF. Here the CDR3 DNA reads TGTGCCAGCAGCCAAGATAAACTGAACACTGAAGCTTTCTTT.